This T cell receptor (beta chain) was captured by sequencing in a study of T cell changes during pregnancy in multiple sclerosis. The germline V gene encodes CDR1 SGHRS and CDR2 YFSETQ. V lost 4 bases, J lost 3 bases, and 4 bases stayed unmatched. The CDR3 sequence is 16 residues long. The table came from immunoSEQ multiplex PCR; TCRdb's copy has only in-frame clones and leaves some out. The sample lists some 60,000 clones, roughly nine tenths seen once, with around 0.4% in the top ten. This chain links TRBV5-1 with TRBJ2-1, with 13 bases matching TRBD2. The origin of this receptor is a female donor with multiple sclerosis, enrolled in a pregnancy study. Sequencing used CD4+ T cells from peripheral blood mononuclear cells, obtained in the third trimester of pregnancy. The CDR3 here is CASSLGTSGNYNEQFF. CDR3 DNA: TGCGCCAGCAGCCTTGGGACTAGCGGGAACTACAATGAGCAGTTCTTC.